This T cell receptor (beta chain) was recovered during a study of T cell repertoires in ileal Crohn's disease. Study overall: Biopsies of the neoterminal ileum at postoperative colonoscopy form M6 samples.

Regarding the study as a whole: Endoscopic recurrence occurred in every patient whose clonality exceeded 26.8%.

Repertoires were generated with immunoSEQ multiplex PCR, while TCRdb's copy carries only in-frame clones and drops some. The sample has over 15,000 clones, around 70% seen once. The CDR3 extends over 19 amino acids. Germline values: CDR1 SGHTA, CDR2 FQGNSA. With V trimmed by 8 bases and J by 5 bases, 21 bases remained unmatched. This clone was recorded once. Its specificity is unknown. Regarding time point: neoterminal ileum biopsy at postoperative endoscopy, about 6 months after surgery. This chain joins TRBV7-2 and TRBJ2-3, with 11 bases identical to TRBD2. The sequenced sample consisted of ileal tissue. This clonotype originated in an adult with Crohn's disease. The CDR3 here is CASSVRVAGGPSLGDTQYF. DNA of the CDR3: TGTGCCAGCTCCGTCAGAGTAGCGGGAGGGCCCAGCTTGGGAGATACGCAGTATTTT.